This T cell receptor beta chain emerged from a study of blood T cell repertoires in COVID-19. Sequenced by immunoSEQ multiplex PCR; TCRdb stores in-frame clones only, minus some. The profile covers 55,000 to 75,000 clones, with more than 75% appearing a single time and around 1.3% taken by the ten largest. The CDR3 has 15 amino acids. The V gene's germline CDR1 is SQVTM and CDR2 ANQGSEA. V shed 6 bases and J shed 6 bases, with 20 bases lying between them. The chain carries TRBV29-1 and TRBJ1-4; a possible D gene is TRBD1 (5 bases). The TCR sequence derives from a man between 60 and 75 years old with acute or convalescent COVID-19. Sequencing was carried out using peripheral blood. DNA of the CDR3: TGCAGCGTCCGGGAGACCCTGGGGCAACATGAAAAACTGTTTTTT. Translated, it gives CSVRETLGQHEKLFF.